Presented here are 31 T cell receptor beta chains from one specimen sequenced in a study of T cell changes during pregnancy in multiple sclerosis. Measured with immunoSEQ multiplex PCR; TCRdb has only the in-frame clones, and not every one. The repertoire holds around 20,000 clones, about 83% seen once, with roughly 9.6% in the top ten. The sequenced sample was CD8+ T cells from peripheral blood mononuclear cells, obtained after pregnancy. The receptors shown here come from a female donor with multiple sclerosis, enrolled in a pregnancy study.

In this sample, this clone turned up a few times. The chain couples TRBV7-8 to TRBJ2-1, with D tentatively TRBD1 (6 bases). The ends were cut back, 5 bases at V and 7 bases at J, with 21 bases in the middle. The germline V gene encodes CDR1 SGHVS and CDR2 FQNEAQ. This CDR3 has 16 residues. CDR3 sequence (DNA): TGTGCCAGCAGCCCCATTACAGGGTGGGACACGAATGAGCAGTTCTTC. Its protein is CASSPITGWDTNEQFF.

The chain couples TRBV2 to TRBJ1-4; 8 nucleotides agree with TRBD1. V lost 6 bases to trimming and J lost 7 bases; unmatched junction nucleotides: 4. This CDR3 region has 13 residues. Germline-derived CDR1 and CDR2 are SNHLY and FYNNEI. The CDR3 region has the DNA TGTGCCAGCAGAGACAGGGGATTTGAAAAACTGTTTTTT. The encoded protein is CASRDRGFEKLFF.

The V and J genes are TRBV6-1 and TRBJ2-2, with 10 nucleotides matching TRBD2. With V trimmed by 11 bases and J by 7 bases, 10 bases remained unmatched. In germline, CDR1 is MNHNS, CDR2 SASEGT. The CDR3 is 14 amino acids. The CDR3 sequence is CAGSLAGENGELFF. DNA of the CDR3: TGTGCCGGATCGCTAGCGGGAGAAAACGGGGAGCTGTTTTTT.

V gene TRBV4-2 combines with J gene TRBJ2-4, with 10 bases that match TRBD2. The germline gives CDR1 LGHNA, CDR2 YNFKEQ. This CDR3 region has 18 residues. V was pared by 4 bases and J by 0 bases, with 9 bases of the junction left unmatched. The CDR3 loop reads CASSPEAGGGLAKNIQYF. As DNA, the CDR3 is TGTGCCAGCAGCCCAGAAGCGGGGGGGGGCCTAGCCAAAAACATTCAGTACTTC.

Here the CDR3 DNA reads TGTGCCAGCAGCCAGGAAGGGAACACTGAAGCTTTCTTT. This codes for CASSQEGNTEAFF. This rearrangement joins TRBV2 to TRBJ1-1; D call uncertain. Germline lookup yields CDR1 SNHLY and CDR2 FYNNEI. The length of the CDR3 is 13 residues. The V end lost 6 bases, the J end lost 1 base, and 9 bases lay between the germline ends.

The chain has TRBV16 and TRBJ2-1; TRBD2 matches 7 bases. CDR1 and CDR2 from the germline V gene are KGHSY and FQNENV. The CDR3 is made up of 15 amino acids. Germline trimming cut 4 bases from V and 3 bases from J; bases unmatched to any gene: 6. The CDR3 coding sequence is TGTGCCAGCAGCCTATCCGGACTAGGCTACAATGAGCAGTTCTTC. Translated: CASSLSGLGYNEQFF.

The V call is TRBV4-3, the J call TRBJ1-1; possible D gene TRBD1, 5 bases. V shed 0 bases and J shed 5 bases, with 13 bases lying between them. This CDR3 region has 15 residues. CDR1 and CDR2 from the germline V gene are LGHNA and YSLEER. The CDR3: CASSQDMVGGTEAFF. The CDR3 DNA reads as TGCGCCAGCAGCCAAGATATGGTGGGGGGGACTGAAGCTTTCTTT.

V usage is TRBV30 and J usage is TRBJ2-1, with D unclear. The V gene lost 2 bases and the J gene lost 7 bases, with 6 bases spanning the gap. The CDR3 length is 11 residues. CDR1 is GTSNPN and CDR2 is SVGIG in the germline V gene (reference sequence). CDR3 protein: CAWSHGNEQFF. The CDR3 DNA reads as TGTGCCTGGAGTCACGGGAATGAGCAGTTCTTC.

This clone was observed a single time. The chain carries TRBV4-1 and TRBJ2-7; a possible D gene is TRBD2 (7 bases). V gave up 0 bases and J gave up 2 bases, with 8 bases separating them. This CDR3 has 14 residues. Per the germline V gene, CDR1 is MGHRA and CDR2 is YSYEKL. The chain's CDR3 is CASSQEGGAYEQYF. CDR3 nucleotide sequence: TGCGCCAGCAGCCAAGAAGGGGGGGCCTACGAGCAGTACTTC.

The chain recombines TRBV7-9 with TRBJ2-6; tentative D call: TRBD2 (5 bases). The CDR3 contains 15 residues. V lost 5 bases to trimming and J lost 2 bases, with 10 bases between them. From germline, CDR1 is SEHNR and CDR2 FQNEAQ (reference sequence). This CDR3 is CASSPPRAGANVLTF. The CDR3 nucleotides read TGTGCCAGCAGCCCGCCGAGGGCTGGGGCCAACGTCCTGACTTTC.

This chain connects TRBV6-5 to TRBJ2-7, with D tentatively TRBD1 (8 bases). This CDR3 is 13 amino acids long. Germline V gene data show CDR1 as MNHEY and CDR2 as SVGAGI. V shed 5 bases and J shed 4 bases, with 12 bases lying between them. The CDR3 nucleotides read TGTGCCAGCAGTACAGGGGGGGATTACGAGCAGTACTTC. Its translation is CASSTGGDYEQYF.

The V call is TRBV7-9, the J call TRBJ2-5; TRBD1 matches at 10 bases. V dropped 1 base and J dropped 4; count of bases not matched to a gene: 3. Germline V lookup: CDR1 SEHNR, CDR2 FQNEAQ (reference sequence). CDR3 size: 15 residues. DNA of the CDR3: TGTGCCAGCAGCTTAGGGACAGGGGGGCGAGAGACCCAGTACTTC. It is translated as CASSLGTGGRETQYF.

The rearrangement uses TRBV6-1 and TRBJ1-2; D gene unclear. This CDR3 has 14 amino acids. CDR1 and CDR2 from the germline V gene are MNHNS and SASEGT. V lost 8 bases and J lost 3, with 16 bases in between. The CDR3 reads CASWAVRDYYGYTF. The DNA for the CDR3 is TGTGCCAGCTGGGCAGTCCGAGATTACTATGGCTACACCTTC.

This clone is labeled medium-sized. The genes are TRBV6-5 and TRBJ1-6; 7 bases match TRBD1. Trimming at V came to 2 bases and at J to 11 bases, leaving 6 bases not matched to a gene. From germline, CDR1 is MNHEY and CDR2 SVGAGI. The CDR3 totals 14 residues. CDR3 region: CASSYGDSPTPLHF. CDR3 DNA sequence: TGTGCCAGCAGTTACGGGGACAGCCCCACACCCCTCCACTTT.

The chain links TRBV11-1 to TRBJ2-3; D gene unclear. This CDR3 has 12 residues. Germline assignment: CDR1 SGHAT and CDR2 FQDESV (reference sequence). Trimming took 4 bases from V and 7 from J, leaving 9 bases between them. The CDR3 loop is CASSYERNTQYF. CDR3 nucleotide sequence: TGTGCCAGCAGCTACGAGCGTAATACGCAGTATTTT.

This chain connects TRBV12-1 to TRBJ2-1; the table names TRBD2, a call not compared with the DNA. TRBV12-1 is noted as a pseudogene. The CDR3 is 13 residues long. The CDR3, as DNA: TGTGCCACCCTAAGGGCTAGCGGGGGGATCGAGTTCTTC. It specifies CATLRASGGIEFF.

The CDR3 DNA reads as TGCGCCAGCGGACCTGGACAGGGACTCTCTGGGGCCAACGTCCTGACTTTC. This codes for CASGPGQGLSGANVLTF. The chain recombines TRBV4-1 with TRBJ2-6, with TRBD1 matching 8 bases. CDR3 length equals 17 residues. Germline CDR1 reads MGHRA; CDR2 reads YSYEKL. The J segment lost 0 bases and the V segment lost 8 bases, leaving 9 bases of the junction unmatched.

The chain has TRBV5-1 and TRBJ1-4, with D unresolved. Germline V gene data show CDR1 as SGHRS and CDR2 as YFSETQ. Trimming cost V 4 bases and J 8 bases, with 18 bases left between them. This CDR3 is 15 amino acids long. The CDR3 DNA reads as TGCGCCAGCAGCCTGGCGGGGAGGGTTGGCGAAAAACTGTTTTTT. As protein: CASSLAGRVGEKLFF.

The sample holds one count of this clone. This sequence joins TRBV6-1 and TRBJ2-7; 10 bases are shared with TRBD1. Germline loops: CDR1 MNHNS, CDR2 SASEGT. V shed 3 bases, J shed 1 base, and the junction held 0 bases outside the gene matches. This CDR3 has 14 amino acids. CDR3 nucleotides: TGTGCCAGCAGTGAGGACAGGGGGTCCTACGAGCAGTACTTC. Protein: CASSEDRGSYEQYF.

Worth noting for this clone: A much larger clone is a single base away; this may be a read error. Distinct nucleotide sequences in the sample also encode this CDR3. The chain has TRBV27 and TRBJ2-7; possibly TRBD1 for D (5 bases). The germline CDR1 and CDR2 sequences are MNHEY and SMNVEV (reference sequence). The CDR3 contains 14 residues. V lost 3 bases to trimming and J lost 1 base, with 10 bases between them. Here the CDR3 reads CASSFGQGSYEQYF. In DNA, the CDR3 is TGTGCCAGCAGTTTTGGGCAGGGTTCCTACGAGCAGTACTTC.

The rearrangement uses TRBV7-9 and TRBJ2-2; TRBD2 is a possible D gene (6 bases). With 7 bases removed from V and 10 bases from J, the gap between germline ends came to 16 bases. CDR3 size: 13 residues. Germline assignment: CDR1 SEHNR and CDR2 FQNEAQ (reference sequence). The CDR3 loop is CASTWGEYEELFF. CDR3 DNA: TGTGCCAGCACCTGGGGGGAGTATGAGGAGCTGTTTTTT.

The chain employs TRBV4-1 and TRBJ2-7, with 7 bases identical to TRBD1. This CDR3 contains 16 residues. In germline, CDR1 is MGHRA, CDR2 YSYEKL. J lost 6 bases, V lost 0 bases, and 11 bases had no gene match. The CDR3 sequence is CASSQEVGTEGFEQYF. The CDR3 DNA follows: TGCGCCAGCAGCCAAGAGGTAGGGACAGAAGGTTTCGAGCAGTACTTC.

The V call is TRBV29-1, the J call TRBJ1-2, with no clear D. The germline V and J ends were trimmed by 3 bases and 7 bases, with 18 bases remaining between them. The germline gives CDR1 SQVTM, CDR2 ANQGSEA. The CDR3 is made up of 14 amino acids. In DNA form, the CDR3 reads TGCAGCGTTGAGTTTTTAGGGAGTTGGGCTGGCTACACCTTC. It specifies CSVEFLGSWAGYTF.

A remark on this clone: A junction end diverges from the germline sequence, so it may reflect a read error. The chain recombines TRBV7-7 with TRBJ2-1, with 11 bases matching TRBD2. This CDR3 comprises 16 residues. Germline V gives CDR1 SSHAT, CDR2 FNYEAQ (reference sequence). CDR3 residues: CASSLDRLAGYNEQFF. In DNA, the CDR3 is TGTGCTAGCAGCTTAGATCGACTAGCGGGGTACAATGAGCAGTTCTTC. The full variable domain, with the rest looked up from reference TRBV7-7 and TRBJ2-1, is GAGVSQSPRYKVTKRGQDVTLRCDPISSHATLYWYQQALGQGPEFLTYFNYEAQPDKSGLPSDRFSAERPEGSISTLTIQRTEQRDSAMYRCASSLDRLAGYNEQFFGPGTRLTVL.

For the CDR3, the DNA is TGTGCCTGGAGCGTTGATGGAGGTAATTCACCCCTCCACTTT. As protein: CAWSVDGGNSPLHF. The gene calls are TRBV30 and TRBJ1-6; D gene ambiguous. The V end was cut by 3 bases, the J end by 6 bases, with 12 bases between. Germline lookup yields CDR1 GTSNPN and CDR2 SVGIG (reference sequence). There are 14 residues in the CDR3.

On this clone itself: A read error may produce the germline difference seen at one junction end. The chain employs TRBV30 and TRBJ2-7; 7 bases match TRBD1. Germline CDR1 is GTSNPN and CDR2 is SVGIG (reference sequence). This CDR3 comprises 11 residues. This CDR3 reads CAWSSTGERNF. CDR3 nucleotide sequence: TGTGCCTGGAGTTCTACAGGGGAGAGGAACTTC.

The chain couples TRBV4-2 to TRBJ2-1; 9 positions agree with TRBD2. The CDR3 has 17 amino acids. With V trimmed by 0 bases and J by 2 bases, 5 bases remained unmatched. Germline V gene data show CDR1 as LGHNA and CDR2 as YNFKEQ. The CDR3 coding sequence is TGTGCCAGCAGCCAAGATATGGCGGGAGGGCCCTACAATGAGCAGTTCTTC. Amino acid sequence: CASSQDMAGGPYNEQFF.

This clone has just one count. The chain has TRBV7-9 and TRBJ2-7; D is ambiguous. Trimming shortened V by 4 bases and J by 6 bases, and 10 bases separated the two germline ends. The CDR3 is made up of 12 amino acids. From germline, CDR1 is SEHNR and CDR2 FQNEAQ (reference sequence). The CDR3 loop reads CASSWPRGEQYF. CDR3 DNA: TGTGCCAGCAGCTGGCCCCGCGGCGAGCAGTACTTC.

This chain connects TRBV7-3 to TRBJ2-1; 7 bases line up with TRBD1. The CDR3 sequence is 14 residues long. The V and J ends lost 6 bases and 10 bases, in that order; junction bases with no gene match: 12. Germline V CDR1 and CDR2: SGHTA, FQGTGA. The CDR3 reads CASSNKGTDPEQFF. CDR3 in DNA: TGTGCCAGCAGTAATAAAGGGACAGATCCCGAGCAGTTCTTC. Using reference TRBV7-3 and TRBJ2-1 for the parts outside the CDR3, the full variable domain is GAGVSQTPSNKVTEKGKYVELRCDPISGHTALYWYRQSLGQGPEFLIYFQGTGAADDSGLPNDRFFAVRPEGSVSTLKIQRTERGDSAVYLCASSNKGTDPEQFFGPGTRLTVL.

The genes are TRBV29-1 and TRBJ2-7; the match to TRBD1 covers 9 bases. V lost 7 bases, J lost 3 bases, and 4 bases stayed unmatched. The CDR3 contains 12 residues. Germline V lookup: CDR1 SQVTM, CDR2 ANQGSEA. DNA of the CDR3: TGCAGCGCAAGGGACAGGGACTACGAGCAGTACTTC. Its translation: CSARDRDYEQYF.

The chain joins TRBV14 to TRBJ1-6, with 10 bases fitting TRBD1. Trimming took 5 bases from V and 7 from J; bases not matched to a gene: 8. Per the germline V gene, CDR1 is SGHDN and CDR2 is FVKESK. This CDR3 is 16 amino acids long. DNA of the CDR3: TGTGCCAGCAGCTCACACCCGGGACAGGGGAATTCACCCCTCCACTTT. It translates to CASSSHPGQGNSPLHF. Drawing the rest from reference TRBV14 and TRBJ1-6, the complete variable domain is EAGVTQFPSHSVIEKGQTVTLRCDPISGHDNLYWYRRVMGKEIKFLLHFVKESKQDESGMPNNRFLAERTGGTYSTLKVQPAELEDSGVYFCASSSHPGQGNSPLHFGNGTRLTVT.